The T cell receptor (beta chain) under discussion was sequenced for a study of cytomegalovirus exposure and HLA in healthy donors. The study's findings and limits: Researchers reported in a later analysis that a missense DCLRE1C variant was tied to TCR beta V- and J-gene trimming.

In regard to this clone: Its antigen remains unidentified.

The PCR contained 60 Vbeta and 13 Jbeta primers. In the study's own analysis: Unique TCR beta chains totaled roughly 80 million in a later count, with roughly 10 million of them shared. Libraries were prepared by immunoSEQ multiplex PCR; TCRdb keeps only in-frame clonotypes and omits some of them. V and J calls and clone size are given by that table; D and trimming were obtained from the DNA. The sample comprises about 200,000 clones, approximately 85% of which are singletons, and approximately 6.5% rests with the top ten. The CDR3 is 12 amino acids. The V gene's germline CDR1 is LNHNV and CDR2 YYDKDF (reference sequence). Trimming cost V 4 bases and J 12 bases, with 13 bases left between them.

The chain combines TRBV15 with TRBJ2-1, with a tentative D call TRBD2 (5 bases). The TCR comes from a woman between 50 and 59 years old in good health and CMV-seropositive. Sequenced: PBMCs. The CDR3 DNA is TGTGCCACCAGCAAGAACCTGGCGGGGCAGTTCTTC. It translates to CATSKNLAGQFF.